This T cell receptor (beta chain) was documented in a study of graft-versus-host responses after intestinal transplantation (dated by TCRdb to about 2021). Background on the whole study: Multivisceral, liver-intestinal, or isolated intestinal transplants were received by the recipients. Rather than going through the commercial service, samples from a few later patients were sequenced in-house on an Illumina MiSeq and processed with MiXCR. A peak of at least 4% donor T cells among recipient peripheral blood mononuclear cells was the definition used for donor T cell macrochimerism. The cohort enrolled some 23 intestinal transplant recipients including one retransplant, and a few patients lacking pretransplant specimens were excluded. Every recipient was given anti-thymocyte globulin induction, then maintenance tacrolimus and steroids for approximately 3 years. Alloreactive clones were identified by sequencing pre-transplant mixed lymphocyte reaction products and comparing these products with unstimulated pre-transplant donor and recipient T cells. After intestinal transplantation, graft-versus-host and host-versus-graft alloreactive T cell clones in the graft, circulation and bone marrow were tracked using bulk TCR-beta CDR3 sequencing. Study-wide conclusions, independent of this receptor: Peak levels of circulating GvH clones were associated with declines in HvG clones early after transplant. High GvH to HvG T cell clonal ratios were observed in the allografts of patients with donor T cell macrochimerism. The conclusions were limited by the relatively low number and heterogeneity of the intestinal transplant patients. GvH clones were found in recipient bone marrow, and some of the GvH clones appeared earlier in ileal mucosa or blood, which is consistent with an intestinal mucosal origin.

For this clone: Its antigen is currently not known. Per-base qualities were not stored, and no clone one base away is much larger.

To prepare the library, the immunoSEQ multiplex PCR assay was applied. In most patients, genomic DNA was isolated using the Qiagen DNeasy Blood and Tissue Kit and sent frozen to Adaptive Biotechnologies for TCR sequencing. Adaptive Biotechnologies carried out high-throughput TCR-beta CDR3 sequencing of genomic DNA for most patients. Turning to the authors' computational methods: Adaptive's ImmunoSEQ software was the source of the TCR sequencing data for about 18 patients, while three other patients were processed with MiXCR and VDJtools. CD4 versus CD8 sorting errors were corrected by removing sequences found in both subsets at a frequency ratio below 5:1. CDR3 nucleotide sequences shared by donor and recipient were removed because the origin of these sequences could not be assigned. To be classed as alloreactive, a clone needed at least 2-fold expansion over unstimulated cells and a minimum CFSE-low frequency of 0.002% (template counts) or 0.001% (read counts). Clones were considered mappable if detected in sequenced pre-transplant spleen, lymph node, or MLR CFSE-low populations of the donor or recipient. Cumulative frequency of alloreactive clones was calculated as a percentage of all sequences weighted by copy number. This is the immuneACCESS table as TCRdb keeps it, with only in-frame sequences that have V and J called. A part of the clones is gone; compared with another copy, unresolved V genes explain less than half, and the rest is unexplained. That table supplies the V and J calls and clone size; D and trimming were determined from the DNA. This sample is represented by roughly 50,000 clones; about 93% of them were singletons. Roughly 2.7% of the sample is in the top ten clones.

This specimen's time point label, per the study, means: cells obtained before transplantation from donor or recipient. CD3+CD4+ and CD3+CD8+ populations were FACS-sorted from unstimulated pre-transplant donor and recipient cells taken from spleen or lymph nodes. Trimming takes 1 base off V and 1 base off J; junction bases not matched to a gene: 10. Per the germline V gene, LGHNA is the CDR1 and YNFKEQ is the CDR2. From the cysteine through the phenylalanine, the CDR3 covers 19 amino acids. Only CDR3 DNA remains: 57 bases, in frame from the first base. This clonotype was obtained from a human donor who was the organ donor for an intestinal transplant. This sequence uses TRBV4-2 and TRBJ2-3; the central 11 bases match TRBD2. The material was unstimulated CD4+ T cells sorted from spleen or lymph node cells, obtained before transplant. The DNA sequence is TGTGCCAGCAGCCAAGTAGCTTTTCTAGCGGGGGGAGGCACAGATACGCAGTATTTT. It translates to CASSQVAFLAGGGTDTQYF.